This TCR beta chain was profiled in a study of blood T cell repertoires in COVID-19 (dated by TCRdb to the early 2020s). With respect to the entire study: Collaborator samples came from the United States, Italy and Spain and covered acute and convalescent phases of COVID-19. The repertoires were made available in a free public database intended to serve as a resource for research on the immune response to SARS-CoV-2. Where HLA class I and class II types were available, the types were taken from metadata supplied by the sample provider, not from assay-based typing. A de-identified subject ID, COVID-19 status, age in years and sex were almost always included in the sample metadata. The prospective study material was composed of cDNA or gDNA derived from T cells, B-cell-depleted T cells, or PBMCs. Subjects who had been exposed to COVID-19, were actively infected with it, or had recovered from it provided the deeply sampled blood TCRbeta repertoires that made up the dataset. Samples were obtained from the ongoing ImmuneRACE study (first 160 participants) and from 950 to 1,500 subjects provided by 6 global collaborators.

Concerning this clone itself: No antigen is known for it. The record has no base qualities; no much larger clone is one base away.

Reading from cysteine to phenylalanine, the CDR3 counts 17 amino acids. Only the CDR3 part of the read is kept: 51 bases, read in frame from the first base. General study outcomes and caveats: How much clinical and demographic metadata was included differed by source and by participant, and the metadata was provided uncurated.

Participants in the prospective study were aged about 18 to 95 years, lived in some 24 United States geographic areas, and enrolled through a virtual design. In the prospective study, participants were assigned to cohorts based on the clinical history participants reported in a screening survey and a study questionnaire. For ImmuneRACE Cohort 3, a participant was defined as recovered based on two consecutive negative NP/OP PCR tests, clearance by a healthcare professional, or resolution of symptoms. Mobile phlebotomists in the prospective study collected whole blood, serum and a nasopharyngeal or oropharyngeal swab from every participant. Participants in the prospective study had the option to provide additional blood draws and questionnaires over a roughly two-month period. Prospective study blood samples were shipped either frozen or at room temperature before DNA extraction. The immunoSEQ Assay, a bias-controlled multiplex PCR, was used to amplify TCRbeta CDR3 regions from genomic DNA. The study's processing was this. Nucleated cell counts per sample were estimated from amplification of reference gene primers within the assay. Sequence reads were collapsed and filtered to measure the absolute abundance of every unique TCRbeta CDR3 rearrangement. Productive Simpson clonality was computed per sample as the square root of Simpson's diversity index over productive rearrangements. TCRdb's version of the immuneACCESS table is confined to in-frame rearrangements and falls short of the full clone set. An unresolved V gene accounts for under half of the shortfall where checked; the remainder is of unknown origin. Clone size and V and J calls were adopted from that table, with D and trimming inferred from the DNA. The sample table records over 400,000 clones; 88% of these occur just once. In total, the top ten clones hold around 7.9% of the sample.

The source of this sequence is a woman aged 55-69 years who had recovered from COVID-19. The rearrangement combines TRBV21-1 with TRBJ1-4; TRBD1, the table's D call, was not compared with the DNA. TRBV21-1 is a documented pseudogene. Material: PBMCs or T cells enriched from blood (not recorded which). The CDR3 here reads CASSGGQGASGNEKLFF. The base sequence is TGTGCCAGCAGTGGCGGACAGGGGGCTTCCGGAAATGAAAAACTGTTTTTT.